What follows is one TCR beta chain and its context. Only in-frame clones appear in the TCRdb table, and some are missing; sequencing was by immunoSEQ multiplex PCR. The top ten clones hold roughly 10% of a sample with about 220,000 clones, about 86% of them seen once. The data were obtained in a study of blood T cell repertoires in COVID-19. Across the study: PBMCs, B-cell-depleted T cells, or T cells provided the cDNA or gDNA that made up the material.

This CDR3 spans 10 amino acids. The receptor comes from a woman between 45 and 60 years old with COVID-19, enrolled during active disease. This chain links TRBV22-1 with TRBJ1-2; the table's D call TRBD1 went unverified against the DNA. TRBV22-1 is assigned pseudogene status. The source material was peripheral blood. CDR3 bases: TGTCCTGGGAGGGCGACAGTCTACACCTTC. Residues: CPGRATVYTF.